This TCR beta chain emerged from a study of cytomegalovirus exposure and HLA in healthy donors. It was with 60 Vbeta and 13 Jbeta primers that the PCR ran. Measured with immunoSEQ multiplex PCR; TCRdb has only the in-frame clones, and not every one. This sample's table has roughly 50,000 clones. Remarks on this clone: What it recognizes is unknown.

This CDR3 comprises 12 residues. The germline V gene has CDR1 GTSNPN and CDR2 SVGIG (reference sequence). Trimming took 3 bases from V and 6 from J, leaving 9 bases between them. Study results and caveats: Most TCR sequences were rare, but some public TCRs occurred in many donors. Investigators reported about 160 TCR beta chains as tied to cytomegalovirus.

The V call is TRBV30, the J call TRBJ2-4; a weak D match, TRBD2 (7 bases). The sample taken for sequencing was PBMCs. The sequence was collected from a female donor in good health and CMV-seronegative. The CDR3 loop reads CAWRGGANIQYF. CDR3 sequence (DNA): TGTGCCTGGAGAGGGGGGGCAAACATTCAGTACTTC.